This entry features one TCR beta chain sequence. Its specificity is not known. These data come from a study of OX40 agonist ivuxolimab in advanced cancers. Study observations and caveats: The CD4+ and CD8+ T cells in the blood had expanded clonally by week 6 at 0.1 to 3.0 mg/kg. Expanded clones tended on average to be more numerous among CD8+ T cells than CD4+. Those patients achieving a partial response at 0.1-3.0 mg/kg showed among the lowest clonal expansion.

Data came from immunoSEQ multiplex PCR; TCRdb stores just in-frame clones and leaves some out. This sample has 55,000 to 75,000 clones, with approximately 91% found just once. With autoimmune disease history or systemic immunosuppression, patients were excluded. Looked up from germline, CDR1 is LGHNA and CDR2 is YSLEER. The length of the CDR3 is 13 residues. V was shortened by 0 bases and J by 8 bases, with 10 bases between the two germline ends. This TCR came from an adult with an advanced solid tumor such as melanoma, head and neck, liver or kidney cancer. The chain couples TRBV4-3 to TRBJ1-1, with D possibly matching TRBD1 (5 bases). Here the sequenced sample was CD4+ or CD8+ T cells sorted from blood, taken in a trial of the OX40 agonist ivuxolimab. The CDR3 DNA reads as TGCGCCAGCAGCCAAGAATGGGGCGAGGAAGCTTTCTTT. Its translation is CASSQEWGEEAFF.